This paragraph reports one TCR beta chain. Its antigen is as yet unknown. The data are from a study of shared clonotypes between healthy human individuals. Study in general: Aged 18 to 49, the donors were a couple of women and three men. Per donor, three plates held CD4 naive cells, three held CD4 memory, two held CD8 naive and one held CD8 memory.

Germline-derived CDR1 and CDR2 are SGDLS and YYNGEE. V shed 3 bases and J 5 bases; nucleotides not matched to a gene: 8. CDR3 length: 15 residues. Assay used: immunoSEQ multiplex PCR; TCRdb lists only in-frame clones, some missing. The sample comprises roughly 2.5 million clones, 90% to 95% of which are singletons, and about 0.13% rests with the top ten. Study-wide points: Rarefaction analysis demonstrated incomplete sorted-subset sequencing notwithstanding large depth. Clonotypes not shared had lower generation probabilities than those common to all four donors.

The chain links TRBV9 to TRBJ1-2, with 9 bases fitting TRBD1. The receptor comes from a man aged 18 to 30 in good health. Sample: naive CD4+ T cells sorted from blood. Subset in this sample: CD45RA+ positively selected. This CDR3 reads CASSASGTGRYGYTF. CDR3 bases: TGTGCCAGCAGCGCCTCCGGGACAGGGCGTTATGGCTACACCTTC.